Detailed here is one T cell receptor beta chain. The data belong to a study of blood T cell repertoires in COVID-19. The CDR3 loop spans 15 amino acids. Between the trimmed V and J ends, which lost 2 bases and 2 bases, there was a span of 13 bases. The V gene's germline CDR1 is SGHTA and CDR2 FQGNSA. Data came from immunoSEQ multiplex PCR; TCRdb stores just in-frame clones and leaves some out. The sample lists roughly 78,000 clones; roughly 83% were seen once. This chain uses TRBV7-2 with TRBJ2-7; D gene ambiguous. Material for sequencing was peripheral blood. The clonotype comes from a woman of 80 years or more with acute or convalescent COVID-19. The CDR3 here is CASSLSQLAPYEQYF. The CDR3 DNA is TGTGCCAGCAGCTTATCGCAATTAGCCCCCTACGAGCAGTACTTC.